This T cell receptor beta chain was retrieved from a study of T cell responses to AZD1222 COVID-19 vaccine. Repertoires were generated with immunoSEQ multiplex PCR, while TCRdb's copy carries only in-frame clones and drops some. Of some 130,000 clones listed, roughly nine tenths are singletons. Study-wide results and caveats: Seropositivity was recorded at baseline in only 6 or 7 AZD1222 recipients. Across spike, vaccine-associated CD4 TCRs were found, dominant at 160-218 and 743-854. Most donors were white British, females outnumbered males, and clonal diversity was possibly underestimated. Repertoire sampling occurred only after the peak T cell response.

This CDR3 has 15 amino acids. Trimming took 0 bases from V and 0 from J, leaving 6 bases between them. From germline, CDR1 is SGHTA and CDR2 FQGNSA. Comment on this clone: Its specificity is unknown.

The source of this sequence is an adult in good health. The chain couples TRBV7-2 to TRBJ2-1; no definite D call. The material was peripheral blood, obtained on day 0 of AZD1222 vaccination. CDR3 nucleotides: TGTGCCAGCAGCTTAGCCTCAACCTCCTACAATGAGCAGTTCTTC. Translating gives CASSLASTSYNEQFF.